The TCR beta chain under discussion was sequenced for a study of regulatory T cells in long-lasting Graves disease. At the level of the study: In persistent Graves' disease, antithyroid drugs had been taken for over 5 years and TSH receptor antibodies stayed positive.

The CDR3 totals 12 residues. V lost 4 bases to trimming and J lost 6 bases, with 7 bases between them. Germline loops: CDR1 SEHNR, CDR2 FQNEAQ (reference sequence). Stated time point: persistent/refractory GD, antithyroid drugs over 5 years with positive TRAb. TCR sequences were obtained from RNA taken from PBMCs. Study results and limitations: TCR diversity in persistent Graves' patients was below that of newly diagnosed ones.

TCR beta libraries were built with iRepertoire HTBI primers and Arm-PCR of CDR3 regions. Each CDR3 protein gets one entry after TCRdb re-called the multiplex PCR reads with MiXCR. The sample records a few hundred thousand distinct CDR3 sequences, 20% to 25% being singletons. Of note for this clonotype: Its antigen is still unknown.

The sample consisted of peripheral blood mononuclear cells (PBMCs), taken when the disease was refractory, from a patient treated with antithyroid drugs. This clonotype was sampled from a woman aged 40 to 50 with Graves disease. This sequence joins TRBV7-9 and TRBJ2-1; no clear D. CDR3: CASSSYTNEQFF. DNA of the CDR3: TGTGCCAGCAGCTCCTACACCAATGAGCAGTTCTTC.